The clone carrying this T cell receptor (beta chain) has just a few counts. Its specificity is unknown. This sample was included in a study of OX40 agonist ivuxolimab in advanced cancers. Overall study context: Three partial responders included one hepatocellular carcinoma patient and two cutaneous melanoma patients.

Study-wide findings and caveats: There were also nonresponders showing low normalized T-cell clonal expansion. At 0.1 to 3.0 mg/kg and by week 6, CD4+ and CD8+ T cells in the blood had expanded clonally.

The method was immunoSEQ multiplex PCR; TCRdb's version includes in-frame clones alone and lacks a portion of them. The table shows 70,000 to 90,000 clones, with around 85% occurring only once. Germline V CDR1 and CDR2: MNHNS, SASEGT. Trimming took 5 bases from V and 6 from J, leaving 10 bases between them. CDR3 length equals 12 residues. On cycle 4 day 1 and cycle 7 day 1, as well as at baseline, blood was sampled. The TCR sequence derives from an adult with an advanced solid tumor such as melanoma, head and neck, liver or kidney cancer. The chain couples TRBV6-1 to TRBJ1-2, with D unresolved. The source material was CD4+ or CD8+ T cells sorted from blood, sampled in a trial of the OX40 agonist ivuxolimab. CDR3: CASSPKLHGYTF. The CDR3 DNA is TGTGCCAGCAGTCCGAAACTACATGGCTACACCTTC.